The rows below give T cell receptor beta chains drawn from one sample of a study of cytomegalovirus exposure and HLA in healthy donors. Clones were read by immunoSEQ multiplex PCR, and TCRdb kept only the in-frame ones, dropping some. The profile covers around 200,000 clones, with around 83% appearing a single time and more than 8.5% taken by the ten largest. Sequencing input: PBMCs. Receptors originate from a woman between 45 and 60 years old in good health and CMV-seropositive. CDR3s include the opening cysteine and the closing phenylalanine or tryptophan. D genes are given only for firm matches. Size values are once, few and many counts, or a class for expanded clones, and some rows have none.

D: TRBD1; length: 12; size: NA; J: TRBJ1-2; V: TRBV29-1; CDR3: CSVSQGDGGYTF; DNA: TGCAGCGTTAGCCAGGGGGATGGTGGCTACACCTTC
D: NA; length: 14; size: NA; J: TRBJ1-4; V: TRBV6-1; CDR3: CASSEGRVREKLFF; DNA: TGTGCCAGCAGTGAGGGCAGGGTGCGGGAAAAACTGTTTTTT
D: TRBD1; length: 14; size: once; J: TRBJ1-2; V: TRBV28; CDR3: CASSTGQGADGYTF; DNA: TGTGCCAGCAGTACCGGACAGGGGGCCGATGGCTACACCTTC
D: NA; length: 12; size: NA; J: TRBJ2-7; V: TRBV18; CDR3: CASSRANSEQYF; DNA: TGTGCCAGCTCACGAGCGAACTCCGAGCAGTACTTC
D: NA; length: 12; size: once; J: TRBJ2-2; V: TRBV9; CDR3: CASSVGTGKLFF; DNA: TGTGCCAGCAGCGTAGGCACCGGGAAGCTGTTTTTT
D: NA; length: 14; size: NA; J: TRBJ1-5; V: TRBV5-1; CDR3: CASSLGGGDQPQHF; DNA: TGCGCCAGCAGCTTGGGAGGGGGGGATCAGCCCCAGCATTTT
D: NA; length: 14; size: NA; J: TRBJ2-3; V: TRBV7-9; CDR3: CASSLGLDTDTQYF; DNA: TGTGCCAGCAGCTTAGGACTGGACACAGATACGCAGTATTTT
D: NA; length: 15; size: NA; J: TRBJ1-1; V: TRBV5-1; CDR3: CASSLVSRGGTEAFF; DNA: TGCGCCAGCAGCTTGGTGTCTCGGGGGGGCACTGAAGCTTTCTTT
D: TRBD2; length: 16; size: NA; J: TRBJ2-7; V: TRBV5-1; CDR3: CASSSSGLGFSYEQYF; DNA: TGCGCCAGCAGCTCAAGCGGACTAGGGTTCTCCTACGAGCAGTACTTC
D: NA; length: 13; size: NA; J: TRBJ2-1; V: TRBV21-1; CDR3: CASSRKSYNEQFF; DNA: TGTGCCAGCAGCCGAAAGAGCTACAATGAGCAGTTCTTC
D: TRBD2; length: 15; size: NA; J: TRBJ2-5; V: TRBV6-1; CDR3: CASSMGLAGGETQYF; DNA: TGTGCCAGCTCTATGGGACTAGCGGGGGGAGAGACCCAGTACTTC
D: TRBD1; length: 12; size: NA; J: TRBJ1-2; V: TRBV7-9; CDR3: CASSWDRGGYTF; DNA: TGTGCCAGCAGCTGGGACAGGGGGGGCTACACCTTC
D: TRBD1; length: 14; size: NA; J: TRBJ1-2; V: TRBV10-3; CDR3: CAIRNYGTADGYTF; DNA: TGTGCCATCAGGAACTACGGGACAGCGGATGGCTACACCTTC
D: TRBD2; length: 19; size: NA; J: TRBJ2-7; V: TRBV11-2; CDR3: CASSLVRTSGGSFPYEQYF; DNA: TGTGCCAGCAGCTTAGTCCGGACTAGCGGGGGGTCCTTCCCCTACGAGCAGTACTTC
D: TRBD2; length: 14; size: NA; J: TRBJ2-7; V: TRBV19; CDR3: CASSEPAGGYEQYF; DNA: TGTGCCAGTAGTGAGCCAGCGGGGGGCTACGAGCAGTACTTC
D: NA; length: 14; size: NA; J: TRBJ1-5; V: TRBV7-2; CDR3: CASSRDGINQPQHF; DNA: TGTGCCAGCAGCCGTGACGGGATCAATCAGCCCCAGCATTTT
D: NA; length: 13; size: NA; J: TRBJ2-5; V: TRBV28; CDR3: CASIGGAGETQYF; DNA: TGTGCCAGCATTGGAGGGGCAGGGGAGACCCAGTACTTC
D: NA; length: 16; size: NA; J: TRBJ2-2; V: TRBV7-7; CDR3: CASSRGGGIDTGELFF; DNA: TGTGCCAGCAGCCGAGGAGGGGGCATCGACACCGGGGAGCTGTTTTTT
D: TRBD2; length: 13; size: NA; J: TRBJ2-1; V: TRBV11-3; CDR3: CASSPRGGDEQFF; DNA: TGTGCCAGCAGCCCCCGGGGGGGTGATGAGCAGTTCTTC
D: NA; length: 13; size: NA; J: TRBJ1-2; V: TRBV15; CDR3: CATGREYRSGYTF; DNA: TGTGCCACCGGCAGAGAGTACCGGTCCGGCTACACCTTC
D: NA; length: 14; size: NA; J: TRBJ1-5; V: TRBV7-2; CDR3: CASSFSVYNQPQHF; DNA: TGTGCCAGCAGCTTTTCGGTCTACAATCAGCCCCAGCATTTT
D: TRBD1; length: 17; size: NA; J: TRBJ1-6; V: TRBV5-1; CDR3: CASSMGDRLSYNSPLHF; DNA: TGCGCCAGCAGCATGGGGGACAGACTCTCCTATAATTCACCCCTCCACTTT
D: TRBD1; length: 15; size: NA; J: TRBJ1-2; V: TRBV6-4; CDR3: CASRRGAGGFYGYTF; DNA: TGTGCCAGCAGGAGGGGAGCAGGGGGCTTCTATGGCTACACCTTC
D: NA; length: 13; size: NA; J: TRBJ2-1; V: TRBV19; CDR3: CASSRVAYNEQFF; DNA: TGTGCCAGTTCTAGAGTCGCCTACAATGAGCAGTTCTTC
D: NA; length: 13; size: NA; J: TRBJ2-7; V: TRBV28; CDR3: CASRPGHIYEQYF; DNA: TGTGCCAGCAGACCTGGACACATCTACGAGCAGTACTTC
D: NA; length: 14; size: NA; J: TRBJ1-5; V: TRBV21-1; CDR3: CASSGDRHNQPQHF; DNA: TGTGCCAGCAGCGGCGACAGGCACAATCAGCCCCAGCATTTT
D: NA; length: 12; size: NA; J: TRBJ2-1; V: TRBV7-9; CDR3: CSSSLVYGEQFF; DNA: TGTTCCAGCAGCTTAGTGTACGGTGAGCAGTTCTTC
D: TRBD1; length: 15; size: NA; J: TRBJ2-3; V: TRBV15; CDR3: CATRARGQVLDTQYF; DNA: TGTGCCACCAGAGCTAGGGGGCAGGTGTTAGATACGCAGTATTTT
D: NA; length: 13; size: few; J: TRBJ1-2; V: TRBV10-3; CDR3: CAISEESGNGYTF; DNA: TGTGCCATCAGTGAGGAGTCGGGAAATGGCTACACCTTC
D: TRBD1; length: 15; size: NA; J: TRBJ2-5; V: TRBV29-1; CDR3: CSVRPTGEDQETQYF; DNA: TGCAGCGTCCGTCCCACAGGGGAAGATCAAGAGACCCAGTACTTC
D: TRBD1; length: 15; size: NA; J: TRBJ2-5; V: TRBV11-2; CDR3: CASGDRGQRLETQYF; DNA: TGTGCCAGCGGCGACAGGGGCCAAAGGTTAGAGACCCAGTACTTC
D: NA; length: 16; size: NA; J: TRBJ1-4; V: TRBV12-5; CDR3: CASGLVEGRGNEKLFF; DNA: TGTGCTAGTGGTTTAGTCGAGGGGCGGGGGAATGAAAAACTGTTTTTT
D: NA; length: 16; size: NA; J: TRBJ1-2; V: TRBV7-9; CDR3: CASSPLRTDRYYGYTF; DNA: TGTGCCAGCAGCCCGCTAAGGACAGACAGATACTATGGCTACACCTTC
D: NA; length: 14; size: NA; J: TRBJ1-1; V: TRBV5-1; CDR3: CASSSEAGMTEAFF; DNA: TGCGCCAGCAGCTCGGAAGCAGGAATGACTGAAGCTTTCTTT
D: TRBD1; length: 15; size: NA; J: TRBJ1-6; V: TRBV19; CDR3: CASSTRGANNSPLHF; DNA: TGTGCCAGTAGCACCAGGGGGGCGAATAATTCACCCCTCCACTTT
D: NA; length: 14; size: NA; J: TRBJ1-6; V: TRBV5-1; CDR3: CASSLAQDNSPLHF; DNA: TGCGCCAGCAGCTTGGCCCAGGATAATTCACCCCTCCACTTT
D: NA; length: 15; size: NA; J: TRBJ2-2; V: TRBV15; CDR3: CATSRDHGQGRELFF; DNA: TGTGCCACCAGCAGAGATCACGGCCAGGGCCGGGAGCTGTTTTTT
D: NA; length: 16; size: NA; J: TRBJ2-1; V: TRBV28; CDR3: CASSLHPRGTYNEQFF; DNA: TGTGCCAGCAGTTTACACCCCAGGGGTACCTACAATGAGCAGTTCTTC
D: NA; length: 14; size: NA; J: TRBJ1-1; V: TRBV6-5; CDR3: CASTPGRGNTEAFF; DNA: TGTGCCAGCACTCCCGGGAGGGGGAACACTGAAGCTTTCTTT
D: NA; length: 15; size: NA; J: TRBJ2-2; V: TRBV7-3; CDR3: CASSYNPSNTGELFF; DNA: TGTGCCAGCAGCTACAACCCATCGAACACCGGGGAGCTGTTTTTT
D: NA; length: 14; size: NA; J: TRBJ1-4; V: TRBV7-2; CDR3: CASSLAAGDEKLFF; DNA: TGTGCCAGCAGCTTAGCGGCGGGGGATGAAAAACTGTTTTTT
D: NA; length: 12; size: few; J: TRBJ1-1; V: TRBV29-1; CDR3: CSYREENTEAFF; DNA: TGCAGCTACAGGGAAGAGAACACTGAAGCTTTCTTT
D: NA; length: 14; size: NA; J: TRBJ2-3; V: TRBV5-1; CDR3: CASSPDYSTDTQYF; DNA: TGCGCCAGCAGCCCGGACTATAGCACAGATACGCAGTATTTT
D: NA; length: 16; size: NA; J: TRBJ2-5; V: TRBV9; CDR3: CASSAAPTGDQETQYF; DNA: TGTGCCAGCAGCGCCGCACCCACGGGGGATCAAGAGACCCAGTACTTC
D: TRBD1; length: 14; size: NA; J: TRBJ2-7; V: TRBV5-1; CDR3: CASTAGTGRYEQYF; DNA: TGCGCCAGCACCGCCGGGACAGGGAGGTACGAGCAGTACTTC
D: NA; length: 16; size: once; J: TRBJ2-7; V: TRBV7-2; CDR3: CASTPLGRGEPYEQYF; DNA: TGTGCCAGCACCCCTTTGGGGAGGGGGGAGCCCTACGAGCAGTACTTC
D: NA; length: 11; size: NA; J: TRBJ2-1; V: TRBV27; CDR3: CASSFGREQFF; DNA: TGTGCCAGCAGTTTTGGGAGGGAGCAGTTCTTC
D: TRBD2; length: 19; size: NA; J: TRBJ2-1; V: TRBV9; CDR3: CASSHVGSGGAWSYNEQFF; DNA: TGTGCCAGCAGCCACGTAGGTAGCGGGGGGGCTTGGTCCTACAATGAGCAGTTCTTC
D: NA; length: 16; size: NA; J: TRBJ1-5; V: TRBV7-6; CDR3: CASSPTAEETYQPQHF; DNA: TGTGCCAGCAGCCCAACGGCGGAGGAGACTTATCAGCCCCAGCATTTT
D: TRBD1; length: 16; size: NA; J: TRBJ2-7; V: TRBV28; CDR3: CASSLPPGQGLYEQYF; DNA: TGTGCCAGCAGTTTACCCCCGGGACAGGGGTTGTACGAGCAGTACTTC
D: TRBD2; length: 15; size: once; J: TRBJ2-7; V: TRBV6-1; CDR3: CASTSSGGPGYEQYF; DNA: TGTGCCAGCACGTCTAGCGGGGGGCCAGGGTACGAGCAGTACTTC
D: TRBD2; length: 16; size: once; J: TRBJ2-3; V: TRBV28; CDR3: CASSGAGDLATDTQYF; DNA: TGTGCCAGCAGTGGAGCGGGGGACCTTGCCACAGATACGCAGTATTTT
D: NA; length: 18; size: once; J: TRBJ1-3; V: TRBV7-9; CDR3: CASSLYSWGGRGGNTIYF; DNA: TGTGCCAGCAGCTTATATTCGTGGGGGGGCCGAGGTGGAAACACCATATATTTT
D: NA; length: 15; size: NA; J: TRBJ2-1; V: TRBV4-1; CDR3: CASSQRTALWHEQFF; DNA: TGCGCCAGCAGCCAAAGGACAGCCCTTTGGCATGAGCAGTTCTTC